The present T cell receptor (beta chain) was sequenced within a study of T cell responses to AZD1222 COVID-19 vaccine. Study-wide results and limits: Among those given AZD1222, only 6 or 7 were seropositive at baseline. Distributed over spike, vaccine-associated CD4 TCRs predominated at 160-218 and 743-854.

Generated by immunoSEQ multiplex PCR, the TCRdb table keeps only in-frame clones and is missing some. This table has some 130,000 clones, approximately 90% appearing once. The J segment lost 0 bases and the V segment lost 9 bases, leaving 7 bases of the junction unmatched. Germline V CDR1 and CDR2: LNHDA, SQIVND (reference sequence). There are 14 residues in the CDR3. With respect to this clone: Its antigen is as yet unknown.

The receptor was derived from an adult in good health. The chain carries TRBV19 and TRBJ1-1, with 7 bases aligning to TRBD1. This sample comprised peripheral blood, obtained on day 0 of AZD1222 vaccination. The CDR3 coding sequence is TGTGCCAGCCGTTGGACAGGCGTGAACACTGAAGCTTTCTTT. Protein: CASRWTGVNTEAFF.